This record covers a single T cell receptor (beta chain). From germline, CDR1 is ENHRY and CDR2 SYGVKD. The CDR3 is 14 residues long. V dropped 7 bases and J dropped 4; count of bases not matched to a gene: 6. Study processing details: For nucleated cells, counts were estimated from reference gene primer amplification. Using immunoSEQ multiplex PCR, the repertoire was profiled, and TCRdb retains in-frame clones only, with some absent. The V and J calls and clone size are taken from that table; D and trimming were inferred from the DNA. The repertoire holds just over 650,000 clones, with 85% to 90% as singletons. This sample was included in a study of blood T cell repertoires in COVID-19. On the study more broadly: Sites in the United States, Italy and Spain provided acute and convalescent COVID-19 samples. Sample material is recorded as cDNA or gDNA derived from T cells, B-cell-depleted T cells, or PBMCs.

Sequenced material: peripheral blood. This sequence originates from a woman younger than 30 with acute or convalescent COVID-19. This chain uses TRBV10-3 with TRBJ1-2, with 10 bases that match TRBD1. CDR3 coding DNA: TGTGCCATCAATAGACAGGGGGCTGGCTATGGCTACACCTTC. This sequence encodes CAINRQGAGYGYTF.